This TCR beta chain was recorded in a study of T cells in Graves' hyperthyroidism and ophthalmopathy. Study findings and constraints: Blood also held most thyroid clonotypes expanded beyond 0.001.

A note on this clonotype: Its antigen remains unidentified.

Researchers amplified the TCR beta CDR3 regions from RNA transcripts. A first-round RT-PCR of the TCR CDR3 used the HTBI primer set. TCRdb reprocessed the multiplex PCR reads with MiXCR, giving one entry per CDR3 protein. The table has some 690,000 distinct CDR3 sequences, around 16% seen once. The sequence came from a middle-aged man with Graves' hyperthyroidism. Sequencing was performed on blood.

The CDR3 here is CSARRAGGRNEQFF. The CDR3 nucleotides are TGCAGTGCTAGACGAGCGGGAGGGCGGAATGAGCAGTTCTTC. The chain carries TRBV20-1 and TRBJ2-1; TRBD2 matches at 10 bases. This CDR3 spans 14 amino acids. The ends lost 2 bases at V and 7 bases at J; junction bases unmatched: 5. Germline CDR1 DFQATT, CDR2 SNEGSKA (reference sequence).